These T cell receptor beta chains were read from a single sample in a study of blood T cells in healthy people across ages. TCRdb reanalysed the 5' RACE reads using MiXCR and keeps one entry per CDR3 protein. The repertoire holds roughly 1.6 million distinct CDR3 sequences, with about 35% as singletons. Sequencing was carried out using blood. The receptors were sampled from a woman in her 30s in good health. Each CDR3 is given with its conserved first and last residue. The D gene is left open where the match is weak. The size of a clone is reported for some rows only, either as once, few or many, or as a class for expanded clones.

d_call clone_size j_call v_call cdr3_aa cdr3_nt
TRBD2 . TRBJ2-3 TRBV20-1 CSAYPMAASGRPDTQYF TGCAGTGCCTACCCTATGGCGGCTAGCGGGAGACCAGATACGCAGTATTTT
TRBD1 once TRBJ2-1 TRBV11-2 CASSHGTAGGEQFF TGTGCCAGCAGCCATGGGACAGCAGGAGGTGAGCAGTTCTTC
TRBD2 . TRBJ2-3 TRBV9 CASSVGGRGKSADTQYF TGTGCCAGCAGCGTAGGGGGGAGGGGCAAATCAGCAGATACGCAGTATTTT
TRBD1 . TRBJ2-7 TRBV24-1 CATSDLLGQGYHEQYF TGTGCCACCAGTGACCTCTTGGGACAGGGATACCACGAGCAGTACTTC
. . TRBJ1-1 TRBV20-1 CSASRQEAFF TGCAGTGCTTCTCGACAGGAAGCTTTCTTT
. . TRBJ2-3 TRBV6-5 CASLSSTDTQYF TGTGCCAGCCTATCTAGCACAGATACGCAGTATTTT
TRBD1 . TRBJ2-5 TRBV9 CASSVGEGTAGGTQYF TGTGCCAGCAGCGTAGGAGAGGGGACAGCCGGTGGGACCCAGTACTTC
TRBD2 . TRBJ2-1 TRBV20-1 CSAKVWAGTSGGYNEQFF TGCAGTGCTAAAGTGTGGGCGGGAACATCCGGGGGGTACAATGAGCAGTTCTTC
TRBD2 . TRBJ2-7 TRBV3-1 CASSPRLSGGNEQYF TGTGCCAGCAGCCCAAGACTAAGCGGGGGGAACGAGCAGTACTTC
. . TRBJ2-2 TRBV7-2 CASSFSGYGGELFF TGTGCCAGCAGCTTCAGCGGGTACGGCGGGGAGCTGTTTTTT
TRBD2 few TRBJ2-1 TRBV4-1 CASSQPTSGSWWQFF TGCGCCAGCAGCCAACCCACTAGCGGGAGTTGGTGGCAGTTCTTC
. . TRBJ2-7 TRBV5-8 CVSSSLLGSYEQYF TGTGTCAGCAGCTCGTTGTTAGGGTCTTACGAGCAGTACTTC
TRBD1 few TRBJ1-1 TRBV5-1 CASSYRTGGNTEAFF TGCGCCAGCAGCTACCGGACAGGAGGGAACACTGAAGCTTTCTTT
TRBD2 . TRBJ2-1 TRBV20-1 CSARTSGRGIEQFF TGCAGTGCCAGGACTAGCGGGAGAGGGATTGAGCAGTTCTTC
TRBD1 . TRBJ1-6 TRBV7-2 CASSIAGGAGSPLHF TGTGCCAGCAGCATAGCAGGGGGCGCGGGATCACCCCTCCACTTT
. few TRBJ1-2 TRBV7-9 CASSLNEQGNGYTF TGTGCCAGCAGCTTAAATGAACAGGGAAATGGCTACACCTTC
. . TRBJ2-3 TRBV5-6 CASSLGSAAYTRYF TGTGCCAGCAGCTTGGGTAGCGCCGCTTATACGCGGTATTTT
. . TRBJ2-7 TRBV10-2 CASSESSEPYEQYF TGCGCCAGCAGTGAGTCGTCGGAGCCCTACGAGCAGTACTTC
. few TRBJ2-7 TRBV3-1 CASSQGTQPSYEQYF TGTGCCAGCAGCCAGGGGACCCAACCCTCCTACGAGCAGTACTTC
TRBD2 . TRBJ2-1 TRBV29-1 CSVSGTSGPTVLYNEQFF TGCAGCGTTTCCGGGACTAGCGGGCCAACGGTGCTTTACAATGAGCAGTTCTTC
TRBD1 . TRBJ2-1 TRBV6-2/TRBV6-3 CASSQGVSYNEQFF TGTGCCAGCAGTCAGGGGGTCTCCTACAATGAGCAGTTCTTC
. many TRBJ2-7 TRBV29-1 CSVEQGPYEQYF TGCAGCGTTGAACAGGGGCCCTACGAGCAGTACTTC
TRBD2 . TRBJ2-1 TRBV20-1 CSAPKLAGTYNEQFF TGCAGTGCTCCTAAACTAGCGGGGACCTACAATGAGCAGTTCTTC
. many TRBJ2-1 TRBV10-3 CAISQGQSNEQFF TGTGCCATCAGTCAAGGACAGTCCAATGAGCAGTTCTTC
. many TRBJ2-7 TRBV14 CASSRGEAYEQYF TGTGCCAGCAGCCGAGGGGAAGCCTACGAGCAGTACTTC
. . TRBJ2-1 TRBV7-9 CASSVANGSERRNEQFF TGTGCCAGCAGCGTAGCGAACGGCTCCGAGAGGAGGAATGAGCAGTTCTTC
TRBD2 many TRBJ2-7 TRBV5-1 CASQRENTYEQYF TGCGCCAGTCAGCGGGAGAACACCTACGAGCAGTACTTC
. few TRBJ1-1 TRBV7-2 CASSLSWADTEAFF TGTGCCAGCAGCTTATCTTGGGCGGACACTGAAGCTTTCTTT
. . TRBJ2-1 TRBV7-9 CTSNLGTFNEQFF TGTACCAGCAACCTCGGGACTTTCAATGAGCAGTTCTTC
TRBD1 . TRBJ2-7 TRBV2 CATGSTGAVRQYF TGTGCCACCGGGTCGACAGGGGCGGTAAGGCAGTACTTC
. . TRBJ1-3 TRBV27 CATLPGSPSISGNTIYF TGTGCCACCCTACCCGGGTCTCCATCCATCTCTGGAAACACCATATATTTT
TRBD2 few TRBJ2-3 TRBV7-9 CASMKNFWTSRADTQYF TGTGCCAGTATGAAAAATTTTTGGACTAGCCGGGCAGATACGCAGTATTTT
. . TRBJ2-1 TRBV7-9 CASSSPPGSNSYNEQFF TGTGCCAGCAGCTCCCCCCCCGGGAGTAACTCTTACAATGAGCAGTTCTTC
. . TRBJ2-1 TRBV6-5 CASSRTQWYNEQFF TGTGCCAGCAGTCGAACTCAGTGGTATAATGAGCAGTTCTTC
. . TRBJ1-2 TRBV20-1 CSARVQGSYGYTF TGCAGTGCTAGAGTACAGGGAAGCTATGGCTACACCTTC
. few TRBJ1-6 TRBV30 CAWRSNLLSPLHF TGTGCCTGGAGAAGTAATCTCCTTTCACCCCTCCACTTT
. many TRBJ1-2 TRBV12-3/TRBV12-4 CASGDTYGYTF TGTGCCAGCGGAGACACGTATGGCTACACCTTC
. . TRBJ2-7 TRBV4-1 CASSLWTGPTAQYF TGCGCCAGCAGCCTCTGGACGGGTCCGACGGCCCAGTACTTC
. . TRBJ2-5 TRBV25-1 CASSEPRTEGTQYF TGTGCCAGCAGTGAGCCGCGAACCGAGGGGACCCAGTACTTC
TRBD2 . TRBJ2-3 TRBV28 CASRGAGGRDTQYF TGTGCCAGCAGGGGGGCGGGAGGAAGAGATACGCAGTATTTT
. few TRBJ2-1 TRBV9 CASQSKSSYNEQFF TGTGCCAGCCAGTCAAAGAGCTCCTACAATGAGCAGTTCTTC
. . TRBJ1-4 TRBV7-9 CASSPPRSDNEKLFF TGTGCCAGCAGCCCTCCAAGAAGCGATAATGAAAAACTGTTTTTT
. . TRBJ2-5 TRBV6-6 CASSLGDGKTQYF TGTGCCAGCAGCCTCGGGGACGGCAAGACCCAGTACTTC
. . TRBJ1-4 TRBV5-1 CASSLGGVNNEKLFF TGCGCCAGCAGCTTGGGAGGCGTGAATAATGAAAAACTGTTTTTT
. . TRBJ1-2 TRBV30 CAWSVPGQTNYGYTF TGTGCCTGGAGTGTACCCGGGCAAACTAACTATGGCTACACCTTC
TRBD2 . TRBJ2-1 TRBV28 CASSLEGLASYNEQFF TGTGCCAGCAGTTTGGAAGGACTAGCCTCCTACAATGAGCAGTTCTTC
. . TRBJ2-3 TRBV2 CASSVIDTQYF TGTGCCAGCAGTGTTATAGATACGCAGTATTTT
. . TRBJ2-1 TRBV4-2 CASSQDLRDLPNEQFF TGTGCCAGCAGCCAAGATCTTCGGGACTTACCCAATGAGCAGTTCTTC
. . TRBJ2-3 TRBV9 CASSVANEDTQYF TGTGCCAGCAGCGTAGCAAATGAGGATACGCAGTATTTT
TRBD2 few TRBJ2-1 TRBV6-5 CASGMNRGVGYNEQFF TGTGCCAGCGGGATGAATCGGGGGGTGGGCTACAATGAGCAGTTCTTC
TRBD1 . TRBJ2-7 TRBV20-1 CSAGAGGIDEQYF TGCAGTGCGGGGGCAGGGGGCATCGACGAGCAGTACTTC
. . TRBJ1-3 TRBV20-1 CSARAGVRNTIYF TGCAGTGCTAGAGCGGGGGTGCGGAACACCATATATTTT
. few TRBJ2-5 TRBV15 CATSRVRGVETQYF TGTGCCACCAGCAGAGTTCGAGGAGTAGAGACCCAGTACTTC
. few TRBJ1-1 TRBV5-1 CASSPGIVTVEAFF TGCGCCAGCAGCCCCGGGATAGTAACAGTTGAAGCTTTCTTT